These 10 T cell receptor beta chains were sequenced from one sample in a study of shared clonotypes between healthy human individuals. Clones were read by immunoSEQ multiplex PCR, and TCRdb kept only the in-frame ones, dropping some. Among 1,500,000 or so clones listed, about 98.5% were seen once. The sample comprised naive CD4+ T cells sorted from blood. Subset noted: CD45RA+ positively selected. The receptors come from a young man in good health.

The gene calls are TRBV7-6 and TRBJ2-1, with 13 bases aligning to TRBD2. V dropped 1 base and J dropped 3; count of bases not matched to a gene: 3. Germline CDR1 and CDR2: SGHVS and FNYEAQ. This CDR3 spans 17 amino acids. This chain's CDR3 is CASSLVLAGGNYNEQFF. DNA of the CDR3: TGTGCCAGCAGCTTAGTACTAGCGGGAGGGAACTACAATGAGCAGTTCTTC.

The CDR3 nucleotides read TGTGCCAGCTCGTCAGGACTCTACGAGCAGTACTTC. Translation gives CASSSGLYEQYF. V is TRBV6-6 and J is TRBJ2-7; TRBD2 might be the D (5 bases). V was cut by 8 bases and J by 3 bases, with 11 bases left in between. Per the germline V gene, CDR1 is MNHNY and CDR2 is SVGAGI (reference sequence). This CDR3 has 12 residues.

The J gene is TRBJ1-3, the V gene TRBV5-1, with TRBD1 matching over 7 bases. Unmatched junction bases numbered 13, after V lost 4 bases and J lost 0 bases. The germline gives CDR1 SGHRS, CDR2 YFSETQ. The CDR3 totals 18 residues. In nucleotides, the CDR3 is TGCGCCAGCAGCAGGGTCGGTCGGGACAGCAACTCTGGAAACACCATATATTTT. Protein sequence: CASSRVGRDSNSGNTIYF. Full variable domain (outside the CDR3, taken from reference TRBV5-1 and TRBJ1-3): KAGVTQTPRYLIKTRGQQVTLSCSPISGHRSVSWYQQTPGQGLQFLFEYFSETQRNKGNFPGRFSGRQFSNSRSEMNVSTLELGDSALYLCASSRVGRDSNSGNTIYFGEGSWLTVV.

The chain links TRBV5-1 to TRBJ1-3, with unresolved D. V was clipped by 2 bases and J by 2 bases, with 14 bases between them. Germline lookup yields CDR1 SGHRS and CDR2 YFSETQ. The CDR3 length is 16 residues. The DNA of the CDR3 is TGCGCCAGCAGCTTTGGCCCGGTAACTACTGGAAACACCATATATTTT. Translation gives CASSFGPVTTGNTIYF. Looking up the rest from reference TRBV5-1 and TRBJ1-3 gives the full variable domain: KAGVTQTPRYLIKTRGQQVTLSCSPISGHRSVSWYQQTPGQGLQFLFEYFSETQRNKGNFPGRFSGRQFSNSRSEMNVSTLELGDSALYLCASSFGPVTTGNTIYFGEGSWLTVV.

V and J are TRBV5-4 and TRBJ2-5, with 9 bases lining up with TRBD2. The CDR3 totals 15 residues. Germline assignment: CDR1 SGHNT and CDR2 YYREEE (reference sequence). V lost 5 bases to trimming and J lost 3 bases; unmatched junction nucleotides: 8. CDR3 nucleotide sequence: TGTGCCAGCAGGGGGGGACTAGCTGATAAAGAGACCCAGTACTTC. Its protein is CASRGGLADKETQYF. Variable domain in full (rest from reference TRBV5-4 and TRBJ2-5): ETGVTQSPTHLIKTRGQQVTLRCSSQSGHNTVSWYQQALGQGPQFIFQYYREEENGRGNFPPRFSGLQFPNYSSELNVNALELDDSALYLCASRGGLADKETQYFGPGTRLLVL.

The CDR3 sequence: CASSLQGGGYNEQFF. CDR3 nucleotide sequence: TGTGCCAGCAGTTTACAGGGTGGAGGATACAATGAGCAGTTCTTC. The V and J genes are TRBV13 and TRBJ2-1; D perhaps matches TRBD1 (6 bases). CDR1 PRHDT and CDR2 FYEKMQ come from the germline V gene (reference sequence). Trimming removed 6 bases from V and 4 bases from J, with 16 bases in between. The CDR3 runs 15 residues.

The rearrangement joins TRBV28 to TRBJ2-2; no firm D call. Germline CDR1 reads MDHEN; CDR2 reads SYDVKM. V shed 5 bases and J shed 7 bases, with 11 bases lying between them. The CDR3 is 13 amino acids. The CDR3: CASSQLLVGELFF. The DNA for the CDR3 is TGTGCCAGCAGTCAATTATTGGTCGGGGAGCTGTTTTTT.

The chain employs TRBV7-9 and TRBJ2-7; 10 bases map to TRBD1. CDR1 and CDR2 from the germline V gene are SEHNR and FQNEAQ (reference sequence). Trimming at V came to 5 bases and at J to 4 bases, leaving 8 bases not matched to a gene. This CDR3 region has 15 residues. CDR3 in amino acids: CASSKPGQGIYEQYF. The CDR3 DNA reads TGTGCCAGCAGCAAGCCGGGACAGGGGATATACGAGCAGTACTTC.

This chain links TRBV25-1 with TRBJ1-4; D unresolved. V was pared by 4 bases and J by 6 bases, with 6 bases between. The CDR3 runs 12 residues. The germline CDR1 and CDR2 sequences are MGHDK and SYGVNS. The CDR3 loop is CASSGDHEKLFF. The CDR3, as DNA: TGTGCCAGCAGTGGAGACCATGAAAAACTGTTTTTT.

The chain employs TRBV1 and TRBJ2-2; the D call in the table, TRBD1, was not verified against the DNA. TRBV1 is an annotated pseudogene. The CDR3 totals 16 residues. Here the CDR3 reads CTSSQVGQKKTGELFF. DNA for the CDR3: TGCACCAGCAGCCAAGTTGGCCAAAAGAAGACCGGGGAGCTGTTTTTT.